The present T cell receptor beta chain was sequenced within a study of T cell responses to AZD1222 COVID-19 vaccine. Libraries were prepared by immunoSEQ multiplex PCR; TCRdb keeps only in-frame clonotypes and omits some of them. Of roughly 120,000 clones detected, around 88% appear once; the ten largest clones hold less than 6.5%. Losses at the gene ends were 2 bases for V and 4 bases for J; bases not matched to a gene: 14. This CDR3 has 17 residues. Germline assignment: CDR1 SGHRS and CDR2 YFSETQ. Sample: peripheral blood, taken 28 days after the second AZD1222 dose. The origin of this receptor is an adult who received the AZD1222 COVID-19 vaccine. The chain employs TRBV5-1 and TRBJ1-1; 7 positions agree with TRBD1. CDR3 sequence (DNA): TGCGCCAGCAGCTTTAAGCCGATAACAGGGGAAAGCACTGAAGCTTTCTTT. This encodes CASSFKPITGESTEAFF.